This T cell receptor (beta chain) was retrieved from a study of blood T cell repertoires in COVID-19. Study processing details: Estimated nucleated cell counts came from reference gene primer amplification. This table comes from immunoSEQ multiplex PCR, and its TCRdb copy is limited to in-frame clones, with some not included. The V and J calls and clone size are taken from that table; D and trimming were inferred from the DNA. The table includes roughly 30,000 clones, approximately 93% detected once. Trimming left V 2 bases short and J 10 bases short, with 16 bases between. The CDR3 is 15 residues long. Germline loops: CDR1 SGHKS, CDR2 YYEKEE (reference sequence).

This clonotype was sampled from a man in his 60s with acute or convalescent COVID-19. The chain has TRBV5-5 and TRBJ1-6; perhaps TRBD1 as D (6 bases). The specimen was peripheral blood. The CDR3 loop is CASSFTGGAESPLHF. CDR3 DNA: TGTGCCAGCAGCTTTACGGGGGGCGCGGAATCACCCCTCCACTTT. The variable domain in full, completed from reference TRBV5-5 and TRBJ1-6, reads DAGVTQSPTHLIKTRGQQVTLRCSPISGHKSVSWYQQVLGQGPQFIFQYYEKEERGRGNFPDRFSARQFPNYSSELNVNALLLGDSALYLCASSFTGGAESPLHFGNGTRLTVT.